These 5 T cell receptor beta chains came from one sample sequenced in a study of blood T cell repertoires in COVID-19 (dated by TCRdb to between 2020 and 2021). Libraries came from the immunoSEQ multiplex PCR assay. Sourced from immuneACCESS, this table was stored by TCRdb with only in-frame sequences that have V and J called. A share of the clones is absent; for the studies checked, an unresolved V gene accounts for under half, and the remainder has no known explanation. The sample has 150,000 to 200,000 clones on record, approximately 80% of them singletons. The ten largest make up over 6.5% of the sample. Sequencing used peripheral blood. The receptors come from a woman aged 35 to 49 with COVID-19, enrolled during active disease.

The CDR3 sequence: CASSLVGRGVSNQPQHF. CDR3 sequence (DNA): TGTGCCAGCAGCTTAGTTGGGAGGGGGGTGAGCAATCAGCCCCAGCATTTT. The V gene is TRBV7-9, the J gene TRBJ1-5, with TRBD1 as a possible D gene (6 bases). With 1 base removed from V and 1 base from J, the gap between germline ends came to 14 bases. Germline V lookup: CDR1 SEHNR, CDR2 FQNEAQ (reference sequence). The CDR3 is 17 residues long.

V and J are TRBV6-5 and TRBJ2-3; D is uncertain. The CDR3 extends over 15 amino acids. The V and J ends lost 5 bases and 2 bases respectively, with 14 bases between them. The germline CDR1 and CDR2 sequences are MNHEY and SVGAGI. The CDR3 coding sequence is TGTGCCAGCAGTCTAGACCTACCCTCCACAGATACGCAGTATTTT. It encodes CASSLDLPSTDTQYF.

The chain joins TRBV4-1 to TRBJ1-3, with D perhaps TRBD1 (5 bases). Deletions cut 3 bases from V and 5 bases from J, with 17 bases between. CDR3 length equals 16 residues. CDR1 and CDR2 from the germline V gene are MGHRA and YSYEKL. In nucleotides, the CDR3 is TGCGCCAGCAGCCACCATGGGGGGAGCCTGAGAAACACCATATATTTT. Its translation: CASSHHGGSLRNTIYF.

V usage is TRBV7-8 and J usage is TRBJ2-4; 10 bases fit TRBD2. V was pared by 5 bases and J by 7 bases, with 5 bases of the junction left unmatched. Germline CDR1 is SGHVS and CDR2 is FQNEAQ. This CDR3 spans 14 amino acids. Here the CDR3 DNA reads TGTGCCAGCAGCCCCCCAGCGGGGGGGAACATTCAGTACTTC. Protein product: CASSPPAGGNIQYF.

The V call is TRBV28, the J call TRBJ2-4, with D uncertain. With 5 bases removed from V and 5 bases from J, the gap between germline ends came to 16 bases. There are 15 residues in the CDR3. Germline V lookup: CDR1 MDHEN, CDR2 SYDVKM. CDR3 protein: CASSPIARAENIQYF. DNA of the CDR3: TGTGCCAGCAGTCCCATAGCCCGTGCCGAAAACATTCAGTACTTC.